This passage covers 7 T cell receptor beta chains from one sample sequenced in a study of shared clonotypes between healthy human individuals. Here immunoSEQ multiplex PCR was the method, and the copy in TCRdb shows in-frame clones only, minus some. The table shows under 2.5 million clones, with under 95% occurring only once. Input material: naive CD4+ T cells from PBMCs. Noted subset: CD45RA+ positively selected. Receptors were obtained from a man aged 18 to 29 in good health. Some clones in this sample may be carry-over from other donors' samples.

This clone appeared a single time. For the CDR3, the DNA is TGTGCCAGCAGCTCCTTCGGTGAGCAGTTCTTC. Translating it yields CASSSFGEQFF. The rearrangement uses TRBV7-2 and TRBJ2-1; no reliable D call. The germline V gene encodes CDR1 SGHTA and CDR2 FQGNSA. The V gene lost 4 bases and the J gene lost 9 bases, with 7 bases spanning the gap. The CDR3 totals 11 residues. Filled out from reference TRBV7-2 and TRBJ2-1, the complete variable domain reads GAGVSQSPSNKVTEKGKDVELRCDPISGHTALYWYRQSLGQGLEFLIYFQGNSAPDKSGLPSDRFSAERTGGSVSTLTIQRTQQEDSAVYLCASSSFGEQFFGPGTRLTVL.

The CDR3 here is CASSQDGYEQYF. As DNA, the CDR3 is TGCGCCAGCAGCCAAGATGGATACGAGCAGTACTTC. V usage is TRBV4-3 and J usage is TRBJ2-7, with D uncertain. This CDR3 contains 12 residues. Germline CDR1 and CDR2: LGHNA and YSLEER. V was pared by 0 bases and J by 4 bases, with 4 bases between.

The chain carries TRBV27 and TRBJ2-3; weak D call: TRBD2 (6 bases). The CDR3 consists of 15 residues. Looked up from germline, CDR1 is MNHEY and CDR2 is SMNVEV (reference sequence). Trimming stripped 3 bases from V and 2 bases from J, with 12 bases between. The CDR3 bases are TGTGCCAGCAGTTTCGTGGGCGGGGTCACAGATACGCAGTATTTT. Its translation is CASSFVGGVTDTQYF.

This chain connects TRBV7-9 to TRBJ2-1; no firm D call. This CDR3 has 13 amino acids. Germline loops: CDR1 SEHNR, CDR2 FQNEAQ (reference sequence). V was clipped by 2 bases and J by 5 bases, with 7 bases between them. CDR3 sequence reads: CASSLSYHNEQFF. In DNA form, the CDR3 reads TGTGCCAGCAGCTTAAGTTATCACAATGAGCAGTTCTTC.

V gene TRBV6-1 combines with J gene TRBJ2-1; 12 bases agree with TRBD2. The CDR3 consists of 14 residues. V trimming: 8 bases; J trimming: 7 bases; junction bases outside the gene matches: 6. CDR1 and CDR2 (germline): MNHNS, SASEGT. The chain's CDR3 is CASGLAGGLNEQFF. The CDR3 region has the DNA TGTGCCAGCGGCCTAGCGGGAGGGCTAAATGAGCAGTTCTTC.

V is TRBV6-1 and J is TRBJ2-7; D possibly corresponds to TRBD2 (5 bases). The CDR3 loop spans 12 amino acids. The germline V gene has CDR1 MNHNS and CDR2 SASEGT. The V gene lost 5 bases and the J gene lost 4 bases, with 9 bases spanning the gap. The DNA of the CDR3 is TGTGCCAGCAGTCAAACGGGATACGAGCAGTACTTC. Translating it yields CASSQTGYEQYF.

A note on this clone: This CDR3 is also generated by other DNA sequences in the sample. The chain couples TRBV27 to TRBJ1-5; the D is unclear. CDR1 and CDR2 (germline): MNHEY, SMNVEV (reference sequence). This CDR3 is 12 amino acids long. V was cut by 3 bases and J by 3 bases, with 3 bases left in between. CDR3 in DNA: TGTGCCAGCAGTTTCGCCAATCAGCCCCAGCATTTT. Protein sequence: CASSFANQPQHF.